This entry is about one T cell receptor beta chain. Followed over time, Seattle patients had been enrolled while infection was active. In the study's own analysis: Counts of nucleated cells, estimated from reference gene primer amplification, were obtained. Profiled with immunoSEQ multiplex PCR; TCRdb holds only in-frame clones, not every one. V and J calls and clone size are given by that table; D and trimming were obtained from the DNA. The sample includes about 52,000 clones, approximately 83% of them seen just once. These data belong to a study of blood T cell repertoires in COVID-19. Trimming shortened V by 6 bases and J by 4 bases, and 16 bases separated the two germline ends. The CDR3 loop spans 15 amino acids. Germline CDR1 and CDR2: MNHEY and SVGAGI.

The clonotype originates from a man at least 80 years old with COVID-19, enrolled during active disease. The sequencing input was peripheral blood. The chain has TRBV6-5 and TRBJ1-3; D is perhaps TRBD1 (6 bases). Here the CDR3 DNA reads TGTGCCAGCAGAGTCGGAAACAGGGCCGGAAACACCATATATTTT. Its protein is CASRVGNRAGNTIYF.